This T cell receptor (beta chain) was captured in a study of kidney transplant recipient with SARS-CoV-2 infection. TCRdb re-called the reads with MiXCR, one entry per CDR3 protein. Counted here are 200,000 to 300,000 distinct CDR3 sequences, around 30% occurring once; the ten biggest clones make up roughly 7%. The TCR comes from a young adult male patient who had COVID-19 and was a kidney transplant recipient. Some T cells may trace back to the graft donor. The sample here was a blood sample, taken at baseline and on roughly day 110 from a kidney transplant recipient.

CDR3 residues: CASSPPGLRASTDTQYF. CDR3 sequence (DNA): TGTGCCAGCTCACCACCGGGACTCCGTGCTAGCACAGATACGCAGTATTTT. The rearrangement uses TRBV18 and TRBJ2-3; weak D call: TRBD2 (6 bases). The CDR3 has 17 amino acids. The V gene lost 0 bases and the J gene lost 0 bases, with 13 bases spanning the gap. Germline-derived CDR1 and CDR2 are KGHSH and LQKENI.